The T cell receptor (beta chain) under discussion was sequenced for a study of cytomegalovirus exposure and HLA in healthy donors. Study information: Roughly 80 million unique TCRs from HLA-typed donors were held in an early data release.

The study, taken as a whole, reports: Most subjects had HLA-A and HLA-B alleles reportedly predicted accurately by TCR beta sequences.

With regard to this clone: As yet, its antigen is unknown.

Trimming removed 4 bases at V and 7 bases at J, with 16 bases between. The germline CDR1 and CDR2 sequences are GTSNPN and SVGIG (reference sequence). The CDR3 contains 13 residues. In the PCR, 60 Vbeta and 13 Jbeta primers were used. Authors' processing steps: Around 11 million shared chains were among around 80 million unique TCR beta chains counted in a later analysis. Here immunoSEQ multiplex PCR was the method, and the copy in TCRdb shows in-frame clones only, minus some. That table gives V, J and clone size, and the DNA gave D and trimming. Found here are 90,000 to 130,000 clones, 80% of them singletons; the top ten hold less than 3%. The donors comprised healthy bone marrow donors.

The chain employs TRBV30 and TRBJ2-5; D remains ambiguous. The sequencing input was PBMCs. The TCR was taken from a woman aged 55-75 years in good health and CMV-seropositive. CDR3 region: CAWTAAPTGTQYF. The CDR3 DNA follows: TGTGCCTGGACCGCCGCTCCTACCGGGACCCAGTACTTC. Variable domain in full (rest from reference TRBV30 and TRBJ2-5): SQTIHQWPATLVQPVGSPLSLECTVEGTSNPNLYWYRQAAGRGLQLLFYSVGIGQISSEVPQNLSASRPQDRQFILSSKKLLLSDSGFYLCAWTAAPTGTQYFGPGTRLLVL.